Below, 4 T cell receptor beta chains from the same sample are listed, as sequenced in a study of Ad26.COV2.S vaccination and SARS-CoV-2 variants. The protocol was immunoSEQ multiplex PCR, while the TCRdb copy is restricted to in-frame clones and leaves out a portion. The table records about 350,000 clones, 86% of them present only once. The treatment is: around 19 received Ad26.COV2.S at low or high dose, single or two shots; 5 received placebo; per-sample allocation not given. Specimens were obtained on day 63 following the first vaccine or placebo injection. The sample was peripheral blood, taken in a trial of Ad26.COV2.S vaccine versus placebo. Every receptor here comes from a person aged 18 to 59 who received the Ad26.COV2.S COVID-19 vaccine or a placebo.

CDR3 sequence (DNA): TGTGCCAGCAGTTCGGCCCAGCCTCCCTATGGCTACACCTTC. Its protein is CASSSAQPPYGYTF. The rearrangement uses TRBV28 and TRBJ1-2; D is ambiguous. There are 14 residues in the CDR3. Trimming pared 4 bases from V and 4 bases from J, leaving 13 bases between. Germline lookup yields CDR1 MDHEN and CDR2 SYDVKM.

The chain recombines TRBV4-3 with TRBJ1-1, with D tentatively TRBD1 (6 bases). V was cut by 6 bases and J by 5 bases, with 19 bases left in between. The CDR3 length is 15 residues. In germline, CDR1 is LGHNA, CDR2 YSLEER. CDR3 in amino acids: CASSYIGGKSTEAFF. CDR3 bases: TGCGCCAGCAGTTACATAGGGGGTAAGAGTACTGAAGCTTTCTTT.

The chain recombines TRBV7-9 with TRBJ2-5; the D is unclear. In germline, CDR1 is SEHNR, CDR2 FQNEAQ (reference sequence). The CDR3 totals 14 residues. Trimming cost V 1 base and J 5 bases, with 11 bases left between them. The CDR3 nucleotides read TGTGCCAGCAGCTTAGAGACCCGGTCGGAGACCCAGTACTTC. Translation gives CASSLETRSETQYF.

In this sample, this clone turned up once. The chain has TRBV9 and TRBJ1-2; D ambiguous. Trimming removed 0 bases at V and 3 bases at J, with 12 bases between. This CDR3 is built from 15 residues. The germline CDR1 and CDR2 sequences are SGDLS and YYNGEE. The CDR3 here is CASSVAGRRDYGYTF. The CDR3 DNA reads TGTGCCAGCAGCGTAGCGGGGAGGAGGGACTATGGCTACACCTTC.